The clone carrying this T cell receptor (beta chain) was seen many times. Its specificity is not known. Time point described: healthy volunteer bleed at 2 weeks. Unfractionated whole blood yielded total RNA. This entry comes from a study of human T cells and chemical hapten exposure. Points from the study as a whole: Unchanged with DPC sensitization were TCRs above 1 in 1000 frequency.

It was the library that attached unique molecular identifiers to individual cDNA molecules. In the original processing: Between roughly 20,000 and 690,600 TCRs appeared in each sample, and the median stood at 95,638. MiXCR, run by TCRdb on the RACE reads, gives a single entry per CDR3 protein. TCRdb, not the authors, supplied the V and J calls. The sample shows 49,000 or so distinct CDR3 sequences, 4.4% of them seen only once. This sequence was found in a human donor in good health. Some clones in this sample may be carry-over from other donors' samples. The sequencing sample was made of whole blood.

The CDR3 DNA reads TGTGCCAGCAGTTTCTACTCTCGCTCCTACGAGCAGTACTTC. Translating it yields CASSFYSRSYEQYF. V and J are TRBV28 and TRBJ2-7, with D hard to call. Germline V lookup: CDR1 MDHEN, CDR2 SYDVKM. This CDR3 is 14 amino acids long. V was trimmed by 3 bases and J by 0 bases, leaving 9 bases between them.